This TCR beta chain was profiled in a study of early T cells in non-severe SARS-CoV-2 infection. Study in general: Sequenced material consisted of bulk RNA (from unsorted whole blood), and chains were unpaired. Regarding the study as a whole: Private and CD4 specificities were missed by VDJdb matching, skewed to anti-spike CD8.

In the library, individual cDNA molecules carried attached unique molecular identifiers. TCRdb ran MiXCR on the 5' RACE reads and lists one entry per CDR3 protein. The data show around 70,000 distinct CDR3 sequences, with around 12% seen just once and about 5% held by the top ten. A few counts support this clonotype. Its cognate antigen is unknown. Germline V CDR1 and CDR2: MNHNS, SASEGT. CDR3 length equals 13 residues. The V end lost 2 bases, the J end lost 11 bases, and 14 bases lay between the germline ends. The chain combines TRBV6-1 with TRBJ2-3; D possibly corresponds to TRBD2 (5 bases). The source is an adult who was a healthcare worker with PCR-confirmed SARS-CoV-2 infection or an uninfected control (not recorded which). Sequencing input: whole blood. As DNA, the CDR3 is TGTGCCAGCAGTGAAAGAGCTGTAGGAGGGCAGTATTTT. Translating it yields CASSERAVGGQYF.